This passage covers 8 T cell receptor beta chains from one sample sequenced in a study of blood T cells in healthy people across ages. It was with a sample-barcoded 5' primer and a J-beta primer mix that a second PCR of about 7 to 12 cycles was run. Each CDR3 protein is one row after TCRdb ran MiXCR on the 5' RACE reads. The sample contains about 670,000 distinct CDR3 sequences, 40% to 50% of which appear only once. The sequenced material came from blood. The receptor source for this set is a man aged 80 or over in good health.

This clonotype was recorded at least ten times. The chain carries TRBV3-1 and TRBJ2-1; tentatively, D is TRBD2 (6 bases). The germline V and J ends were trimmed by 4 bases and 9 bases, with 16 bases remaining between them. Germline V gene sequence: CDR1 LGHDT, CDR2 YNNKEL (reference sequence). CDR3 length: 14 residues. The CDR3 loop is CASSRTRLGGEQFF. In nucleotides, the CDR3 is TGTGCCAGCAGCCGAACACGTTTGGGAGGTGAGCAGTTCTTC.

In its sample, this clonotype was seen many times. This chain uses TRBV7-2 with TRBJ2-5; D unresolved. CDR3 size: 14 residues. Trimming took 5 bases from V and 6 from J, leaving 16 bases between them. Germline V gene data show CDR1 as SGHTA and CDR2 as FQGNSA. The CDR3 sequence: CASSPPKPIQTQYF. Written as DNA, the CDR3 is TGTGCCAGCAGCCCACCTAAGCCTATTCAGACCCAGTACTTC.

This clonotype was found many times. This rearrangement joins TRBV4-1 to TRBJ2-7; D is undetermined. CDR1 is MGHRA, CDR2 YSYEKL, per germline. CDR3 length: 14 amino acids. V lost 6 bases and J 6 bases, leaving 18 bases between the germline ends. This CDR3 reads CASSPLPRAREQYF. CDR3 DNA sequence: TGCGCCAGCAGTCCTCTCCCCAGAGCTCGCGAGCAGTACTTC.

J is TRBJ1-2 and V is TRBV29-1; a weak D match, TRBD1 (6 bases). The germline V gene encodes CDR1 SQVTM and CDR2 ANQGSEA. Trimming removed 5 bases from V and 7 bases from J, with 14 bases in between. This CDR3 contains 12 residues. CDR3 sequence reads: CSVSDRRFGYTF. The CDR3 DNA follows: TGCAGCGTTTCCGACAGGCGGTTTGGCTACACCTTC.

The CDR3 nucleotides are TGTGCCAGCAGCTCTTACACAGTAGCGGGGGCGCTAGATACGCAGTATTTT. Translation gives CASSSYTVAGALDTQYF. This chain links TRBV11-2 with TRBJ2-3, with 9 bases lining up with TRBD2. Germline CDR1 reads SGHAT; CDR2 reads FQNNGV. This CDR3 has 17 residues. J gave up 5 bases and V 4 bases, and 13 bases lay outside the gene matches.

In this sample, this clonotype turned up a few times. The chain carries TRBV9 and TRBJ2-3; tentatively, D is TRBD2 (6 bases). Trimming pared 7 bases from V and 6 bases from J, leaving 15 bases between. Looked up from germline, CDR1 is SGDLS and CDR2 is YYNGEE. This CDR3 has 13 amino acids. The CDR3 region is CASGRDSVDTQYF. The CDR3 region has the DNA TGTGCCAGCGGTCGGGACTCGGTGGATACGCAGTATTTT. Using reference TRBV9 and TRBJ2-3 for the parts outside the CDR3, the full variable domain is DSGVTQTPKHLITATGQRVTLRCSPRSGDLSVYWYQQSLDQGLQFLIQYYNGEERAKGNILERFSAQQFPDLHSELNLSSLELGDSALYFCASGRDSVDTQYFGPGTRLTVL.

The chain carries TRBV7-8 and TRBJ2-7, with D tentatively TRBD1 (7 bases). Germline CDR1 is SGHVS and CDR2 is FQNEAQ. V gave up 4 bases and J gave up 3 bases, with 19 bases separating them. This CDR3 is built from 16 residues. The CDR3 region has the DNA TGTGCCAGCAGCTCAGCAGGGGGGACAGTCATCTACGAGCAGTACTTC. Translated, it gives CASSSAGGTVIYEQYF.

This clonotype has more than one count but fewer than ten. This rearrangement joins TRBV24-1 to TRBJ2-5; the D gene is possibly TRBD1 (6 bases). V was clipped by 5 bases and J by 5 bases, with 17 bases between them. There are 15 residues in the CDR3. CDR1 and CDR2 from the germline V gene are KGHDR and SFDVKD. The CDR3 DNA reads TGTGCCACCAGTGGAAGCCGGGGACAAAAGGAGACCCAGTACTTC. Encoded protein: CATSGSRGQKETQYF.